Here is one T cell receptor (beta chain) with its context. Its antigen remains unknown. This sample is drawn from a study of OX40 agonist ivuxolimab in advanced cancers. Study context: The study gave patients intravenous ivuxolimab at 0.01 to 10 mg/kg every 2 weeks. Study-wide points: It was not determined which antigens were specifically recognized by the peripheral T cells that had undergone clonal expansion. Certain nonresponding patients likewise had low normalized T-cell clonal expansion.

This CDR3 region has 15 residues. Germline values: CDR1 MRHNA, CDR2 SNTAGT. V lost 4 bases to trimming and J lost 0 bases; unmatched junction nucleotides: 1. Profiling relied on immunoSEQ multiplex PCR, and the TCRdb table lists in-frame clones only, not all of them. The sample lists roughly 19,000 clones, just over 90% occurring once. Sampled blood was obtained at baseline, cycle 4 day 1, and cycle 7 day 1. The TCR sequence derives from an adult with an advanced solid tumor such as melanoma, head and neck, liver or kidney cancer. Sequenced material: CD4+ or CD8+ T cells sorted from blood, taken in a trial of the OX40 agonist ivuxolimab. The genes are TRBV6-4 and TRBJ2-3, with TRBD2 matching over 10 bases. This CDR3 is CASSVLAGSTDTQYF. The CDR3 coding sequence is TGTGCCAGCAGTGTACTAGCGGGAAGCACAGATACGCAGTATTTT.